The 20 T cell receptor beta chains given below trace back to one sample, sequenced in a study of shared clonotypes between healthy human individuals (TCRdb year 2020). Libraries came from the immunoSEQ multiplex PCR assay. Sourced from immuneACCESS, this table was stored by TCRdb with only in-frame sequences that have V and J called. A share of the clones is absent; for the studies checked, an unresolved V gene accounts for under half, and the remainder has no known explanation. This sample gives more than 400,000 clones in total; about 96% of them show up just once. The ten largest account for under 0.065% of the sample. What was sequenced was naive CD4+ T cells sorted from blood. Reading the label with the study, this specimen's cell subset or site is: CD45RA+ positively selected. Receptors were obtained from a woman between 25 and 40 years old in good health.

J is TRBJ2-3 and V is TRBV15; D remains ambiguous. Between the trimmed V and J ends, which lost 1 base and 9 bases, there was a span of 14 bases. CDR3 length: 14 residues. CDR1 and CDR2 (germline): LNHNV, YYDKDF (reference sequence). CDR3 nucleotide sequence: TGTGCCACCAGCAGAGTCGACGGGCAGGTGACGCAGTATTTT. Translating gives CATSRVDGQVTQYF.

CDR3 sequence: CASSRDSSNQPQHF. DNA for the CDR3: TGTGCCAGCAGCCGGGACAGTAGCAATCAGCCCCAGCATTTT. The chain combines TRBV6-6 with TRBJ1-5; 7 bases fit TRBD1. With V trimmed by 6 bases and J by 0 bases, 2 bases remained unmatched. The CDR3 sequence is 14 residues long. From germline, CDR1 is MNHNY and CDR2 SVGAGI (reference sequence).

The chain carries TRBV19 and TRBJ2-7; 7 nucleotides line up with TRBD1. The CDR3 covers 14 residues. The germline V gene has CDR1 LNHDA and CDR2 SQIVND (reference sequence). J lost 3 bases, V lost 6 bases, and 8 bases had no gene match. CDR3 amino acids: CASSPLDRVYEQYF. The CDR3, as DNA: TGTGCCAGTAGCCCCTTAGACAGGGTCTACGAGCAGTACTTC.

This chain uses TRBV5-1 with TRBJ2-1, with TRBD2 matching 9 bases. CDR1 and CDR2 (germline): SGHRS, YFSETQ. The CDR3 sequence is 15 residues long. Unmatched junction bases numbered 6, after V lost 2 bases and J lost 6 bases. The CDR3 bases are TGCGCCAGCAGCTTACCCGGGACTAGCCTCAATGAGCAGTTCTTC. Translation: CASSLPGTSLNEQFF.

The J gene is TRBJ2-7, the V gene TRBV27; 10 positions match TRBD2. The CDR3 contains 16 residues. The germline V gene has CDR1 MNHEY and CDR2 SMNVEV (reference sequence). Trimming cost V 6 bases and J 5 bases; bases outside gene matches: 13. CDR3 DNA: TGTGCCAGCAGCCGCGTGGGGGCTAGCGGGAGTGACGAGCAGTACTTC. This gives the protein CASSRVGASGSDEQYF.

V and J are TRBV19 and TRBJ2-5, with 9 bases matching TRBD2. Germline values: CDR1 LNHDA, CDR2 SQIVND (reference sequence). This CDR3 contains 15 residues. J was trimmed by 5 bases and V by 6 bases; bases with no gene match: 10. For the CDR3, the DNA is TGTGCCAGTAGCCGTAGCGGGAGAGATGAGGAGACCCAGTACTTC. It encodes CASSRSGRDEETQYF. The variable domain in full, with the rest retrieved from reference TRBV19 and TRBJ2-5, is DGGITQSPKYLFRKEGQNVTLSCEQNLNHDAMYWYRQDPGQGLRLIYYSQIVNDFQKGDIAEGYSVSREKKESFPLTVTSAQKNPTAFYLCASSRSGRDEETQYFGPGTRLLVL.

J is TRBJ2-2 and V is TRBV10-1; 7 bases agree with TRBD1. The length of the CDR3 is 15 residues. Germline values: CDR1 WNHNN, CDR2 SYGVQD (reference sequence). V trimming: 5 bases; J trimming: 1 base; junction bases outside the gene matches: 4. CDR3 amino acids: CASSRQGLNTGELFF. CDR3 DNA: TGCGCCAGCAGTAGACAGGGCCTGAACACCGGGGAGCTGTTTTTT.

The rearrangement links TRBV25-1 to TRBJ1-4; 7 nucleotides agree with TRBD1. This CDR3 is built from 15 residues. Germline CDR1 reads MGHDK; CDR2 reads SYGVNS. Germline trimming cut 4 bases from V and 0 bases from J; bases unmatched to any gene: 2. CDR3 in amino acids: CASSAQGATNEKLFF. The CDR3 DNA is TGTGCCAGCAGTGCTCAGGGGGCAACTAATGAAAAACTGTTTTTT.

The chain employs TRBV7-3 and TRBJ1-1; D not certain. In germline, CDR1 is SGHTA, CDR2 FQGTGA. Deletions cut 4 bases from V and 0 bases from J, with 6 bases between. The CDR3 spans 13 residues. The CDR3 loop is CASSSNMNTEAFF. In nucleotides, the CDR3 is TGTGCCAGCAGCTCTAATATGAACACTGAAGCTTTCTTT.

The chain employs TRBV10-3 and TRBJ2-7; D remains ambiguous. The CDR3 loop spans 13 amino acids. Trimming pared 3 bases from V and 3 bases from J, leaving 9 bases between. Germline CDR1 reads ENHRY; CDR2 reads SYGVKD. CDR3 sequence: CAISELGNYEQYF. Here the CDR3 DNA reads TGTGCCATCAGTGAATTGGGGAACTACGAGCAGTACTTC.

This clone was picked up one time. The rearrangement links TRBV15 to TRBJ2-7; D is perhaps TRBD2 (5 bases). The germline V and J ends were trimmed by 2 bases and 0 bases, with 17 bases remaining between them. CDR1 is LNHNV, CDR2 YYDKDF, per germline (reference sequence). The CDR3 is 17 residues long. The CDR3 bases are TGTGCCACCAGCAGATCCCGGGGTGGTGCGAGCTCCTACGAGCAGTACTTC. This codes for CATSRSRGGASSYEQYF.

The CDR3, as DNA: TGTGCCAGTAGTATACAAGCGGGCGGGGAAAAACTGTTTTTT. It specifies CASSIQAGGEKLFF. The V call is TRBV19, the J call TRBJ1-4; the D is unclear. The CDR3 loop spans 14 amino acids. V dropped 2 bases and J dropped 8 bases, with 12 bases sitting between them. Germline V lookup: CDR1 LNHDA, CDR2 SQIVND (reference sequence).

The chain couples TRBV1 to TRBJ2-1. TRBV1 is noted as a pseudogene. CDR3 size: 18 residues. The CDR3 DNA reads TGCACCAGCAGCCTAGGCCCGACTGAGGACGGCTCCTACAATGAGCAGTTCTTC. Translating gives CTSSLGPTEDGSYNEQFF.

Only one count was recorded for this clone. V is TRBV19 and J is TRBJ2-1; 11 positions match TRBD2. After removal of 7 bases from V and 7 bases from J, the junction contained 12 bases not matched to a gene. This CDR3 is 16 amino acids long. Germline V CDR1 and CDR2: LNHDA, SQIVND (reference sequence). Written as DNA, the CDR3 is TGTGCCAGTAATAAATTAGCGGGAGGGCCAGATAATGAGCAGTTCTTC. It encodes CASNKLAGGPDNEQFF. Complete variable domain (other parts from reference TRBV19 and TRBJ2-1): DGGITQSPKYLFRKEGQNVTLSCEQNLNHDAMYWYRQDPGQGLRLIYYSQIVNDFQKGDIAEGYSVSREKKESFPLTVTSAQKNPTAFYLCASNKLAGGPDNEQFFGPGTRLTVL.

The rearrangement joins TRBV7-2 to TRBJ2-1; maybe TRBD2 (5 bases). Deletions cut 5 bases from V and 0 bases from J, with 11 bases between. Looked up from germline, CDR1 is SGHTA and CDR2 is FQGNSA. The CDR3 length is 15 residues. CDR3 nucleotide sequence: TGTGCCAGCAGCCAAAGCGGACGCTCCTACAATGAGCAGTTCTTC. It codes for CASSQSGRSYNEQFF.

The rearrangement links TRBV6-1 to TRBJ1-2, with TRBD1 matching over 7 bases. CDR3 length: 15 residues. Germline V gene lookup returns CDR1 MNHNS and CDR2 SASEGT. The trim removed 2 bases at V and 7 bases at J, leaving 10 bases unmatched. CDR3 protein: CASSEPRTGGGGYTF. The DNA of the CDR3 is TGTGCCAGCAGTGAACCCAGGACAGGCGGCGGTGGCTACACCTTC.

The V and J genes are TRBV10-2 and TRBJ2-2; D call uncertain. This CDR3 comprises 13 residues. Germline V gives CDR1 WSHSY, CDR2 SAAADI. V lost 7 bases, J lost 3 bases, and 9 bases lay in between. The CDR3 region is CASIKWDTGELFF. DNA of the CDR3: TGCGCCAGCATCAAGTGGGACACCGGGGAGCTGTTTTTT.

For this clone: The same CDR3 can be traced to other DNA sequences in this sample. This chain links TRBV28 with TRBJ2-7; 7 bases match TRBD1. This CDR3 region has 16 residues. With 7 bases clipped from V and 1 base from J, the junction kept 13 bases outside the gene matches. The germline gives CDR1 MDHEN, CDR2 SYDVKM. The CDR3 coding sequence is TGTGCCAGCATCTCCCTAGGGACAGACAATTCCTACGAGCAGTACTTC. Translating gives CASISLGTDNSYEQYF.

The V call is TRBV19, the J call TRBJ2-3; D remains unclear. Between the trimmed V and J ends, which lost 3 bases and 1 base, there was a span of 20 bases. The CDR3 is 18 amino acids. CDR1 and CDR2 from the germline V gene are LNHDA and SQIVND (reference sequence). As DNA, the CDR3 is TGTGCCAGTAGTATCGACCCTGGATGGAGTTCGGGCACAGATACGCAGTATTTT. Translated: CASSIDPGWSSGTDTQYF.

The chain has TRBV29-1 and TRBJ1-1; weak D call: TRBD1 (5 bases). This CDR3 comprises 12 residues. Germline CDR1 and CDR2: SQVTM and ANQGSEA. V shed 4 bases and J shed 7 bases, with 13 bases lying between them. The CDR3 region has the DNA TGCAGCGTTGTTAGAGGTCAGGGTGAAGCTTTCTTT. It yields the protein CSVVRGQGEAFF.